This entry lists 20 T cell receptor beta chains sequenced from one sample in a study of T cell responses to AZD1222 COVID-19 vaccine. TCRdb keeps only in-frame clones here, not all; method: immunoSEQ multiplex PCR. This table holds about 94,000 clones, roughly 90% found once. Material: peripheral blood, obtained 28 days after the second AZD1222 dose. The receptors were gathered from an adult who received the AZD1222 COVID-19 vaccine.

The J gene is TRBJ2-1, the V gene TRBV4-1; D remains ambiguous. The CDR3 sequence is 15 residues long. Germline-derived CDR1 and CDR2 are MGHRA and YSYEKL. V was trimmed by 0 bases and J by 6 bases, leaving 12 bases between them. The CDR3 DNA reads TGCGCCAGCAGCCAAGATGTGCAGTTGTTCAATGAGCAGTTCTTC. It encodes CASSQDVQLFNEQFF.

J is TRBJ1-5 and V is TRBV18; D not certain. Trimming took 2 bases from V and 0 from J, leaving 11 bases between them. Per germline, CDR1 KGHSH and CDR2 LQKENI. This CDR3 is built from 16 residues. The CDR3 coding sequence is TGTGCCAGCTCACCAAATTCAGTCTATAGCAATCAGCCCCAGCATTTT. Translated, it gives CASSPNSVYSNQPQHF. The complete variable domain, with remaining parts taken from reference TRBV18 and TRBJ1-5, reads NAGVMQNPRHLVRRRGQEARLRCSPMKGHSHVYWYRQLPEEGLKFMVYLQKENIIDESGMPKERFSAEFPKEGPSILRIQQVVRGDSAAYFCASSPNSVYSNQPQHFGDGTRLSIL.

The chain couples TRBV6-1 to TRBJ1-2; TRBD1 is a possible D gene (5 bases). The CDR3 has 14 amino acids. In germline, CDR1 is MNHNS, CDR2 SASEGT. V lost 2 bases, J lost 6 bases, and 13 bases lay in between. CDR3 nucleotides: TGTGCCAGCAGTGAAATTTCAGGGTGGAATGGCTACACCTTC. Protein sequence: CASSEISGWNGYTF.

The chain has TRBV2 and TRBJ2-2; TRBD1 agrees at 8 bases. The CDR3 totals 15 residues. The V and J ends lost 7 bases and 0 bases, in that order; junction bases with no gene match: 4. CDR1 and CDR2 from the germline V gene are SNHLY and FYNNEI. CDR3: CASIQGATNTGELFF. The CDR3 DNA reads TGTGCCAGCATTCAGGGGGCTACGAACACCGGGGAGCTGTTTTTT.

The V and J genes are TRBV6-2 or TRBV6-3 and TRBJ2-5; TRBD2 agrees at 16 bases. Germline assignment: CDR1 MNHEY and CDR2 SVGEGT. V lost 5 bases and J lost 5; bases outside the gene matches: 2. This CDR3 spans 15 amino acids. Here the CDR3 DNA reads TGTGCCAGCAGTCGGGGACTAGCGGGGGGGGAGACCCAGTACTTC. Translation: CASSRGLAGGETQYF.

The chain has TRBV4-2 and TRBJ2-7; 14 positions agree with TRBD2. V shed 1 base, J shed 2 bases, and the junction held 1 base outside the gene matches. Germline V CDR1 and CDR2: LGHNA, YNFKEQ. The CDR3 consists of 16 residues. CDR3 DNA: TGTGCCAGCAGCCAAGCGACTAGCGGGGGGGCCTACGAGCAGTACTTC. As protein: CASSQATSGGAYEQYF.

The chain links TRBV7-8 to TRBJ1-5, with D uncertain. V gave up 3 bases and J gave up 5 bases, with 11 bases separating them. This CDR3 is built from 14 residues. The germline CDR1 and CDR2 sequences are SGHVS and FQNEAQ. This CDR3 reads CASSFEGKYQPQHF. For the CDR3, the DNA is TGTGCCAGCAGCTTTGAGGGAAAGTATCAGCCCCAGCATTTT.

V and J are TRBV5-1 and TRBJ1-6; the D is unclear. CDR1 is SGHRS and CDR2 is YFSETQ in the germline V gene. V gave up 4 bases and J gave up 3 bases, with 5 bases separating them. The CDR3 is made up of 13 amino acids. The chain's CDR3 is CASSEGYNSPLHF. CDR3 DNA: TGCGCCAGCAGCGAGGGCTATAATTCACCCCTCCACTTT.

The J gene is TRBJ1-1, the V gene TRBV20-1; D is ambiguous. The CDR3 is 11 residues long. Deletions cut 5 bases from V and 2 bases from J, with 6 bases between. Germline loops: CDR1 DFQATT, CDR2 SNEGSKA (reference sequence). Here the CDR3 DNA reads TGCAGTGCTTTTAAAAACACTGAAGCTTTCTTT. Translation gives CSAFKNTEAFF.

CDR3 sequence: CASSLLAGQSSYNEQFF. CDR3 coding DNA: TGTGCCAGCAGTCTACTAGCGGGCCAGAGCTCCTACAATGAGCAGTTCTTC. The rearrangement links TRBV7-9 to TRBJ2-1, with TRBD2 identical over 9 bases. With 6 bases clipped from V and 0 bases from J, the junction kept 9 bases outside the gene matches. CDR1 SEHNR and CDR2 FQNEAQ come from the germline V gene (reference sequence). CDR3 length: 17 residues.

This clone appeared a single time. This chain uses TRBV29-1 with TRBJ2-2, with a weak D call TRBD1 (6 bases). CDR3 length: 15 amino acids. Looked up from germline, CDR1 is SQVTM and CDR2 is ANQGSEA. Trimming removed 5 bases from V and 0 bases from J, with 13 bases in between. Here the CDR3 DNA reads TGCAGCGTTCCAGGGGCCAGATCGAACACCGGGGAGCTGTTTTTT. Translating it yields CSVPGARSNTGELFF.

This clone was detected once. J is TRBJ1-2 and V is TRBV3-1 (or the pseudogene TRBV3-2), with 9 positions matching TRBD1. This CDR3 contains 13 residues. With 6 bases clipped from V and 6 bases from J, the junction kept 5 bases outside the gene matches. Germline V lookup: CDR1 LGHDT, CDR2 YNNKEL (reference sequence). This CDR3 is CASRHTGGDGYTF. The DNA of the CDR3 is TGTGCCAGCAGACATACAGGGGGCGATGGCTACACCTTC.

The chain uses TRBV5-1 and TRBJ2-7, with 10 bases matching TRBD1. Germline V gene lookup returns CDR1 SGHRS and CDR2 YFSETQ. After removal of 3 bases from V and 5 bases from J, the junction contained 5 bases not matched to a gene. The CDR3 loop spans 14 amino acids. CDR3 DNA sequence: TGCGCCAGCAGCTCTGGGACAGGGGTTAACGAGCAGTACTTC. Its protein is CASSSGTGVNEQYF.

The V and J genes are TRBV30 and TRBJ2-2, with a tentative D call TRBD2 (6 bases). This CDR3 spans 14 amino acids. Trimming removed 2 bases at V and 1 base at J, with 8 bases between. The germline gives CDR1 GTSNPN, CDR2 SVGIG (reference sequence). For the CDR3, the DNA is TGTGCCTGGAGTACGGGACTGAACACCGGGGAGCTGTTTTTT. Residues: CAWSTGLNTGELFF.

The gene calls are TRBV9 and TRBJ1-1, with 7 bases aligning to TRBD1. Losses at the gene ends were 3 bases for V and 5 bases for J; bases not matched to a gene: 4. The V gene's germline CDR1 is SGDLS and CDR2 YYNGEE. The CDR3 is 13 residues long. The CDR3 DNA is TGTGCCAGCAGCGCTCGACAGGGAACTGAAGCTTTCTTT. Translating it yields CASSARQGTEAFF.

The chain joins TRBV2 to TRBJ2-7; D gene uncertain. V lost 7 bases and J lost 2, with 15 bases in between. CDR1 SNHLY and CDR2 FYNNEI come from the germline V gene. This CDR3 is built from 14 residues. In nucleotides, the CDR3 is TGTGCCAGCAAGACATCCACAACCACCTACGAGCAGTACTTC. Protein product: CASKTSTTTYEQYF.

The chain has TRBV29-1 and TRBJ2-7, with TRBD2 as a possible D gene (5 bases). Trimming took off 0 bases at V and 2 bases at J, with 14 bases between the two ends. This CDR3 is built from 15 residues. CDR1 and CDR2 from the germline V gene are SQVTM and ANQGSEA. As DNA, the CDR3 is TGCAGCGTTGAAGATCACAGCGGCTATACCTACGAGCAGTACTTC. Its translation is CSVEDHSGYTYEQYF.

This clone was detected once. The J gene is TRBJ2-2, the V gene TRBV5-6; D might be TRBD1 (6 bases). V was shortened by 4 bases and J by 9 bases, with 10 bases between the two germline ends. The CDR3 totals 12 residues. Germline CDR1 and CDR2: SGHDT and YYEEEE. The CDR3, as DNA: TGTGCCAGCAGCCCAACAGGGCGGGAGCTGTTTTTT. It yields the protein CASSPTGRELFF.

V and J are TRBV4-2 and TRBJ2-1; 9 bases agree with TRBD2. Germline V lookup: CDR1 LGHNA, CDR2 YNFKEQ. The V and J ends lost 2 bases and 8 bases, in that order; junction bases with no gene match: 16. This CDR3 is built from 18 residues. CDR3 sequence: CASSQLRSGGPLGHEQFF. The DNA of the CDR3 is TGTGCCAGCAGCCAACTACGTAGCGGGGGACCCCTCGGGCATGAGCAGTTCTTC.

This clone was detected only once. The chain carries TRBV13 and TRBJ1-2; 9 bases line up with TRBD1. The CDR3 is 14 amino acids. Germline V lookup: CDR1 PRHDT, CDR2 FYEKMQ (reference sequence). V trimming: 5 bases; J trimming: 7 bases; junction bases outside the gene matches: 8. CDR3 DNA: TGTGCCAGCAGCAAAGGGGGACAGGGAACTGGCTACACCTTC. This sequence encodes CASSKGGQGTGYTF.